The rows below give T cell receptor beta chains drawn from one sample of a study of human T cells and chemical hapten exposure. In TCRdb, the RACE reads were re-called with MiXCR into one record per CDR3 protein. The sample lists tens of thousands of distinct CDR3 sequences; 10% were seen once. Sequencing used whole blood, obtained in connection with sensitization to the hapten diphenylcyclopropenone (DPC). Every receptor here comes from a man aged 45-60 years with alopecia areata. Some clones in this sample may be carry-over from other donors' samples. Both conserved end residues are part of each CDR3. D genes are given only for firm matches. Clone size is not always given. Where it is, it says once, few, many or a class for expanded clones.

v_gene: TRBV4-1; d_gene: NA; abundance: NA; j_gene: TRBJ1-2; CDR3aa: CASSQTHGQGNGYTF; CDR3nt: TGCGCCAGCAGCCAAACCCACGGGCAGGGCAATGGCTACACCTTC
v_gene: TRBV20-1; d_gene: TRBD1; abundance: many; j_gene: TRBJ2-3; CDR3aa: CSAIRHGQGLGGTQYF; CDR3nt: TGCAGTGCCATACGACATGGACAGGGGCTCGGGGGTACGCAGTATTTT
v_gene: TRBV11-2; d_gene: TRBD1; abundance: NA; j_gene: TRBJ1-4; CDR3aa: CASSFGQGGEKLFF; CDR3nt: TGTGCCAGCAGCTTTGGACAGGGGGGTGAAAAACTGTTTTTT
v_gene: TRBV7-9; d_gene: TRBD2; abundance: NA; j_gene: TRBJ2-1; CDR3aa: CASSYRTSGRAGYNEQFF; CDR3nt: TGTGCCAGCTCCTATCGGACTAGCGGGAGGGCCGGCTACAATGAGCAGTTCTTC
v_gene: TRBV29-1; d_gene: NA; abundance: many; j_gene: TRBJ2-7; CDR3aa: CSVKDTEQYF; CDR3nt: TGCAGCGTCAAGGACACCGAGCAGTACTTC
v_gene: TRBV2; d_gene: TRBD1; abundance: many; j_gene: TRBJ1-6; CDR3aa: CASSVLGTADNSPLHF; CDR3nt: TGTGCCAGCAGTGTACTTGGGACAGCCGATAATTCACCCCTCCACTTT
v_gene: TRBV10-3; d_gene: NA; abundance: NA; j_gene: TRBJ2-5; CDR3aa: CAISEVGQETQYF; CDR3nt: TGTGCCATCAGTGAGGTCGGGCAAGAGACCCAGTACTTC
v_gene: TRBV9; d_gene: NA; abundance: few; j_gene: TRBJ2-4; CDR3aa: CASSRDGGLAKNIQYF; CDR3nt: TGTGCCAGCAGCAGAGACGGGGGGCTAGCCAAAAACATTCAGTACTTC
v_gene: TRBV4-2; d_gene: NA; abundance: many; j_gene: TRBJ1-1; CDR3aa: CASSQGEVLKGAFF; CDR3nt: TGTGCCAGCAGCCAAGGAGAAGTCTTAAAGGGAGCTTTCTTT
v_gene: TRBV6-5; d_gene: NA; abundance: few; j_gene: TRBJ1-5; CDR3aa: CASSTEENQPQHF; CDR3nt: TGTGCCAGCAGTACAGAAGAGAATCAGCCCCAGCATTTT
v_gene: TRBV7-6; d_gene: NA; abundance: many; j_gene: TRBJ2-1; CDR3aa: CASSLDVSGYHEQFF; CDR3nt: TGTGCCAGCAGCTTAGATGTTAGCGGATACCATGAGCAGTTCTTC
v_gene: TRBV15; d_gene: NA; abundance: NA; j_gene: TRBJ1-1; CDR3aa: CATRVGQNTEAFF; CDR3nt: TGTGCCACCCGCGTCGGCCAGAACACTGAAGCTTTCTTT
v_gene: TRBV12-3/TRBV12-4; d_gene: NA; abundance: many; j_gene: TRBJ2-7; CDR3aa: CASRSGLAPYEQYF; CDR3nt: TGTGCCAGCAGGTCAGGGCTAGCGCCCTACGAGCAGTACTTC
v_gene: TRBV7-2; d_gene: NA; abundance: NA; j_gene: TRBJ2-2; CDR3aa: CASSLELNTGELFF; CDR3nt: TGTGCCAGCAGCTTAGAACTAAACACCGGGGAGCTGTTTTTT
v_gene: TRBV24-1; d_gene: TRBD1; abundance: NA; j_gene: TRBJ1-1; CDR3aa: CATSDKGPDRAPSFF; CDR3nt: TGTGCCACCAGTGACAAGGGCCCGGACAGGGCCCCATCTTTCTTT
v_gene: TRBV18; d_gene: NA; abundance: few; j_gene: TRBJ2-2; CDR3aa: CASSFKRDGGELFF; CDR3nt: TGTGCCAGCTCGTTTAAGAGAGACGGCGGGGAGCTGTTTTTT
v_gene: TRBV18; d_gene: TRBD1; abundance: NA; j_gene: TRBJ1-5; CDR3aa: CASSPQSGGAGNQPQHF; CDR3nt: TGTGCCAGCTCACCCCAATCAGGGGGTGCAGGCAATCAGCCCCAGCATTTT
v_gene: TRBV6-5; d_gene: NA; abundance: many; j_gene: TRBJ2-1; CDR3aa: CASSYEGGRNEQFF; CDR3nt: TGTGCCAGCAGTTACGAGGGAGGACGGAATGAGCAGTTCTTC
v_gene: TRBV12-3/TRBV12-4; d_gene: NA; abundance: NA; j_gene: TRBJ2-3; CDR3aa: CASSFGVRRDTQYF; CDR3nt: TGTGCCAGCAGTTTCGGGGTGCGCCGGGATACGCAGTATTTT
v_gene: TRBV20-1; d_gene: TRBD1; abundance: many; j_gene: TRBJ1-5; CDR3aa: CSARTGTHQPQHF; CDR3nt: TGCAGTGCTAGGACAGGGACGCATCAGCCCCAGCATTTT
v_gene: TRBV9; d_gene: NA; abundance: few; j_gene: TRBJ2-1; CDR3aa: CASSAGYGGVQFF; CDR3nt: TGTGCCAGCAGCGCAGGCTACGGGGGCGTGCAGTTCTTC
v_gene: TRBV7-2; d_gene: NA; abundance: few; j_gene: TRBJ2-3; CDR3aa: CASSLGLPGPDTQYF; CDR3nt: TGTGCCAGCAGCTTAGGCCTCCCGGGGCCAGATACGCAGTATTTT